This T cell receptor (beta chain) was recovered during a study of cytomegalovirus exposure and HLA in healthy donors. Findings of the study overall: Reports indicate that TCR beta sequences accurately predicted the HLA-A and HLA-B alleles of most subjects. A link between a missense DCLRE1C variant and TCR beta V- and J-gene trimming emerged from a later analysis.

This PCR relied on a set of 60 Vbeta primers and 13 Jbeta primers. Original methodology: Around 80 million unique TCR beta chains, roughly 11 million of them shared, were counted by a later analysis. Produced via immunoSEQ multiplex PCR; TCRdb's table is partial and in-frame only. V and J calls plus clone size are reproduced from that table; the DNA served to infer D and trimming. The sample shows over 75,000 clones, approximately 70% of them seen only once. On this clone: Its antigen remains unknown.

Germline V gives CDR1 MNHNS, CDR2 SASEGT. Trimming removed 6 bases at V and 3 bases at J, with 12 bases between. This CDR3 region has 13 residues. The chain joins TRBV6-1 to TRBJ2-7; D unresolved. The sequenced sample was PBMCs. This sequence was found in a man younger than 45 in good health and CMV-seronegative. In nucleotides, the CDR3 is TGTGCCAGCAGAATAACACAAGACTACGAGCAGTACTTC. It specifies CASRITQDYEQYF.